One and the same sample provided the 9 T cell receptor beta chains below, sequenced in a study of T cell responses to AZD1222 COVID-19 vaccine. Data came from immunoSEQ multiplex PCR; TCRdb stores just in-frame clones and leaves some out. This sample has about 200,000 clones, with under 95% found just once. This material consisted of peripheral blood, taken 28 days after the second AZD1222 dose. Receptors originate from an adult who received the AZD1222 COVID-19 vaccine.

The chain links TRBV5-4 to TRBJ1-1; TRBD1 might be the D (6 bases). The CDR3 loop spans 12 amino acids. Between the trimmed V and J ends, which lost 4 bases and 8 bases, there was a span of 12 bases. From germline, CDR1 is SGHNT and CDR2 YYREEE (reference sequence). CDR3 amino acids: CASSRGASEAFF. CDR3 bases: TGTGCCAGCAGCCGGGGGGCATCCGAAGCTTTCTTT.

The chain joins TRBV3-1 (or the pseudogene TRBV3-2) to TRBJ2-1, with TRBD1 identical over 7 bases. After removal of 2 bases from V and 1 base from J, the junction contained 5 bases not matched to a gene. This CDR3 spans 16 amino acids. Germline-derived CDR1 and CDR2 are LGHDT and YNNKEL (reference sequence). In DNA, the CDR3 is TGTGCCAGCAGCCAACGAGGACAGGCTTCCTACAATGAGCAGTTCTTC. This sequence encodes CASSQRGQASYNEQFF.

The CDR3, as DNA: TGTGCCAGTAGTAGAAGACCGACAGGGGCGGGTCAGCCCCAGCATTTT. This codes for CASSRRPTGAGQPQHF. The J gene is TRBJ1-5, the V gene TRBV19, with 8 bases lining up with TRBD1. Trimming removed 4 bases from V and 6 bases from J; junction bases left unmatched: 11. The germline CDR1 and CDR2 sequences are LNHDA and SQIVND (reference sequence). This CDR3 is 16 amino acids long.

The sample holds one count of this clone. J is TRBJ2-3 and V is TRBV6-5, with 9 bases that match TRBD2. This CDR3 is built from 14 residues. From germline, CDR1 is MNHEY and CDR2 SVGAGI. The trim removed 11 bases at V and 0 bases at J, leaving 6 bases unmatched. The CDR3 nucleotides are TGTGCCGGGGAGCGGGGGGCCAGCACAGATACGCAGTATTTT. Encoded protein: CAGERGASTDTQYF.

The rearrangement links TRBV7-2 to TRBJ2-3; no firm D call. The ends were cut back, 3 bases at V and 1 base at J, with 11 bases in the middle. The CDR3 sequence is 15 residues long. Germline lookup yields CDR1 SGHTA and CDR2 FQGNSA. The CDR3 region has the DNA TGTGCCAGCAGCTTCCGCTCTGGGGGCACAGATACGCAGTATTTT. It encodes CASSFRSGGTDTQYF.

The rearrangement joins TRBV29-1 to TRBJ2-2, with 8 bases that match TRBD1. The CDR3 extends over 13 amino acids. After removal of 6 bases from V and 4 bases from J, the junction contained 4 bases not matched to a gene. CDR1 and CDR2 (germline): SQVTM, ANQGSEA. CDR3 sequence: CSVYTGGTGELFF. In nucleotides, the CDR3 is TGCAGCGTGTACACAGGGGGCACCGGGGAGCTGTTTTTT.

The CDR3 sequence is CASSASPGVGTDTQYF. The CDR3 nucleotides are TGTGCCAGCAGCGCCAGCCCTGGGGTTGGCACAGATACGCAGTATTTT. The chain links TRBV9 to TRBJ2-3; D gene uncertain. This CDR3 has 16 residues. Germline loops: CDR1 SGDLS, CDR2 YYNGEE. Trimming pared 3 bases from V and 1 base from J, leaving 15 bases between.

This chain links TRBV6-6 with TRBJ1-3, with D unresolved. V lost 2 bases and J 0 bases, leaving 11 bases between the germline ends. CDR3 length: 16 amino acids. The germline CDR1 and CDR2 sequences are MNHNY and SVGAGI (reference sequence). This chain's CDR3 is CASSYGPQRSGNTIYF. CDR3 sequence (DNA): TGTGCCAGCAGTTACGGACCGCAACGCTCTGGAAACACCATATATTTT.

The chain uses TRBV3-1 (or the pseudogene TRBV3-2) and TRBJ1-4; weak D call: TRBD1 (6 bases). Germline V gene sequence: CDR1 LGHDT, CDR2 YNNKEL (reference sequence). The CDR3 has 14 amino acids. Trimming cost V 4 bases and J 5 bases, with 11 bases left between them. The CDR3: CASSRTESNEKLFF. The CDR3 nucleotides are TGTGCCAGCAGCCGGACAGAATCGAATGAAAAACTGTTTTTT.